These 27 T cell receptor beta chains share one sample of origin, sequenced in a study of T cells in Graves' hyperthyroidism and ophthalmopathy. Researchers amplified the TCR beta CDR3 regions from RNA transcripts. The TCR CDR3 first-round RT-PCR relied on the HTBI primer set. TCRdb recomputed calls from the multiplex PCR reads with MiXCR, one row per CDR3 protein. The table shows approximately 590,000 distinct CDR3 sequences, with approximately 14% occurring only once. Sequenced material: blood. These receptors were taken from a woman aged 25 to 39 with Graves' hyperthyroidism.

A remark on this clonotype: Given a much more abundant clone one base away, this may be a read error. The V call is TRBV30, the J call TRBJ2-7, with 11 bases that match TRBD1. CDR1 and CDR2 (germline): GTSNPN, SVGIG (reference sequence). The CDR3 runs 16 residues. The CDR3 DNA sequence: TGTGCCTCCGGGACAGGGGGAAGGCGGGGAACCTACAAGCAGTACTTC. Translating gives CASGTGGRRGTYKQYF.

This clonotype was seen only a few times. The CDR3 DNA follows: TGCGCCAGCAGCTTGGCCGGTACCGGGGGGACGGCAGATACGCAGTATTTT. Its translation is CASSLAGTGGTADTQYF. J is TRBJ2-3 and V is TRBV5-1, with 7 positions matching TRBD2. The germline V gene has CDR1 SGHRS and CDR2 YFSETQ. This CDR3 comprises 17 residues. V lost 0 bases and J lost 4; bases outside the gene matches: 11.

The chain combines TRBV10-3 with TRBJ2-7; 9 nucleotides align to TRBD1. V dropped 6 bases and J dropped 5; count of bases not matched to a gene: 8. The CDR3 totals 14 residues. Germline V gene lookup returns CDR1 ENHRY and CDR2 SYGVKD. This chain's CDR3 is CAISQGQGGDEQYF. Here the CDR3 DNA reads TGTGCCATCAGCCAGGGACAGGGAGGGGACGAGCAGTACTTC.

This chain joins TRBV29-1 and TRBJ2-1; possibly TRBD1 for D (6 bases). Per germline, CDR1 SQVTM and CDR2 ANQGSEA. The CDR3 is 14 residues long. Trimming took 6 bases from V and 7 from J, leaving 19 bases between them. CDR3 nucleotides: TGCAGCGTCTCTAGGGTGGGGGCTGGGAATGAGCAGTTCTTC. Its protein product is CSVSRVGAGNEQFF.

The chain uses TRBV4-1 and TRBJ1-5; 8 bases are a match to TRBD1. CDR3 length equals 18 residues. V was clipped by 0 bases and J by 8 bases; unmatched bases: 15. Germline CDR1 is MGHRA and CDR2 is YSYEKL. DNA for the CDR3: TGCGCCAGCAGCCAAGAGGTGCCAGGGGGCGTAGAAACGAAGCCCCAGCATTTT. The encoded protein is CASSQEVPGGVETKPQHF.

This clonotype appeared a few times. The gene calls are TRBV9 and TRBJ2-3; 10 bases align to TRBD2. V was pared by 0 bases and J by 3 bases, with 19 bases of the junction left unmatched. Germline V gives CDR1 SGDLS, CDR2 YYNGEE. This CDR3 contains 21 residues. CDR3 bases: TGTGCCAGCAGCGTAGAAGGTTTGGGGATCACCGGGACTAGCGATACAGATACGCAGTATTTT. This encodes CASSVEGLGITGTSDTDTQYF.

This clonotype was observed at least ten times. The chain employs TRBV28 and TRBJ2-7, with 14 bases lining up with TRBD2. The CDR3 is 16 amino acids. V shed 5 bases, J shed 7 bases, and the junction held 10 bases outside the gene matches. Germline CDR1 reads MDHEN; CDR2 reads SYDVKM. Here the CDR3 reads CASSAPGTSGRREQYF. The CDR3 bases are TGTGCCAGCAGTGCCCCCGGGACTAGCGGGAGAAGGGAGCAGTACTTC.

This clonotype was found a few times. J is TRBJ2-7 and V is TRBV19; TRBD2 agrees at 12 bases. The trim removed 8 bases at V and 1 base at J, leaving 9 bases unmatched. CDR1 is LNHDA, CDR2 SQIVND, per germline (reference sequence). The CDR3 is 16 amino acids. The CDR3 loop reads CASAGTSGFRSYEQYF. The CDR3 nucleotides are TGTGCCAGTGCCGGGACTAGCGGGTTCCGGTCCTACGAGCAGTACTTC.

The V call is TRBV27, the J call TRBJ2-3, with TRBD1 identical over 9 bases. Germline V gene sequence: CDR1 MNHEY, CDR2 SMNVEV (reference sequence). The CDR3 has 16 amino acids. The trim removed 5 bases at V and 3 bases at J, leaving 9 bases unmatched. The chain's CDR3 is CASSPRDRVSTDTQYF. CDR3 coding DNA: TGTGCCAGCAGTCCCCGGGACAGGGTTTCGACAGATACGCAGTATTTT.

The gene calls are TRBV5-6 and TRBJ2-1; D gene ambiguous. CDR1 and CDR2 (germline): SGHDT, YYEEEE. Trimming shortened V by 2 bases and J by 9 bases, and 9 bases separated the two germline ends. The length of the CDR3 is 12 residues. The CDR3 nucleotides are TGTGCCAGCAGCTTTTCCACCGGTGAGCAGTTCTTC. Its translation: CASSFSTGEQFF.

The chain uses TRBV27 and TRBJ2-3; perhaps TRBD2 as D (6 bases). Trimming left V 2 bases short and J 6 bases short, with 24 bases between. The germline gives CDR1 MNHEY, CDR2 SMNVEV (reference sequence). There are 18 residues in the CDR3. For the CDR3, the DNA is TGTGCCAGCAGTTTAGGGTCGGGGACCCTAGCGATAGCGGATACGCAGTATTTT. Its protein is CASSLGSGTLAIADTQYF.

This clonotype was detected many times. This chain connects TRBV11-2 to TRBJ2-3, with 13 bases matching TRBD2. The CDR3 is 15 amino acids. Germline CDR1 SGHAT, CDR2 FQNNGV. The V and J ends lost 5 bases and 6 bases, in that order; junction bases with no gene match: 5. CDR3 loop: CASSPGLAGADTQYF. The CDR3 coding sequence is TGTGCCAGCAGCCCCGGACTAGCGGGAGCGGATACGCAGTATTTT.

The chain combines TRBV20-1 with TRBJ1-2; 8 nucleotides agree with TRBD1. Germline trimming cut 0 bases from V and 5 bases from J; bases unmatched to any gene: 5. In germline, CDR1 is DFQATT, CDR2 SNEGSKA (reference sequence). The CDR3 is made up of 14 amino acids. In DNA, the CDR3 is TGCAGTGCTAGAGATAGGGACAGGTTTTATGGCTACACCTTC. Protein product: CSARDRDRFYGYTF.

This clonotype was counted only a few times. This CDR3 is CAISGGQRTNEKLFF. DNA of the CDR3: TGTGCCATCAGTGGTGGACAGCGAACTAATGAAAAACTGTTTTTT. This chain uses TRBV10-3 with TRBJ1-4, with a tentative D call TRBD1 (6 bases). There are 15 residues in the CDR3. Germline CDR1 is ENHRY and CDR2 is SYGVKD. Trimming took off 4 bases at V and 1 base at J, with 10 bases between the two ends.

This chain links TRBV14 with TRBJ2-2, with 8 bases lining up with TRBD1. This CDR3 comprises 17 residues. Germline assignment: CDR1 SGHDN and CDR2 FVKESK. V lost 4 bases, J lost 4 bases, and 11 bases stayed unmatched. CDR3 region: CASSLYRTGSSTGELFF. The CDR3 bases are TGTGCCAGCAGCCTTTACCGGACAGGGAGTTCCACCGGGGAGCTGTTTTTT.

The chain is built from TRBV6-1 and TRBJ1-3, with 7 bases identical to TRBD1. The CDR3 runs to 15 residues. With V trimmed by 1 base and J by 3 bases, 3 bases remained unmatched. Germline lookup yields CDR1 MNHNS and CDR2 SASEGT. CDR3 nucleotide sequence: TGTGCCAGCAGTGAAGACAGGGGTTATGGAAACACCATATATTTT. Translation gives CASSEDRGYGNTIYF.

This clonotype was picked up many times. The V call is TRBV28, the J call TRBJ2-7; D is uncertain. The V and J ends lost 6 bases and 2 bases respectively, with 14 bases between them. Germline CDR1 and CDR2: MDHEN and SYDVKM. CDR3 length equals 14 residues. CDR3 nucleotides: TGTGCCAGCAGCCCACAACATGATCCCTACGAGCAGTACTTC. It translates to CASSPQHDPYEQYF.

This clonotype occurred once. V usage is TRBV12-3 or TRBV12-4 and J usage is TRBJ1-1; TRBD1 matches at 7 bases. The CDR3 runs 11 residues. With V trimmed by 8 bases and J by 7 bases, 4 bases remained unmatched. CDR3 protein: CASRDRIEAFF. The CDR3 nucleotides are TGTGCCAGCCGGGACAGAATTGAAGCTTTCTTT.

CDR3 in amino acids: CATSRTSGNYNEQFF. The CDR3 DNA reads as TGTGCCACCTCAAGAACTAGCGGGAACTACAATGAGCAGTTCTTC. The chain couples TRBV6-2 or TRBV6-3 to TRBJ2-1, with TRBD2 identical over 10 bases. From germline, CDR1 is MNHEY and CDR2 SVGEGT. V lost 10 bases, J lost 3 bases, and 9 bases stayed unmatched. CDR3 size: 15 residues.

This clonotype was found many times. The gene calls are TRBV12-3 or TRBV12-4 and TRBJ1-5; no clear D. This CDR3 comprises 13 residues. The V gene lost 1 base and the J gene lost 7 bases, with 8 bases spanning the gap. CDR3 DNA: TGTGCCAGCAGTTTAGTTTTAGGGCAGCCCCAGCATTTT. Translated, it gives CASSLVLGQPQHF.

This clonotype was recorded many times. V and J are TRBV12-3 or TRBV12-4 and TRBJ2-7; D perhaps matches TRBD1 (6 bases). CDR3 size: 16 residues. Trimming took off 3 bases at V and 0 bases at J, with 15 bases between the two ends. CDR3 region: CASSLRPGDNSYEQYF. In DNA form, the CDR3 reads TGTGCCAGCAGTTTGAGGCCTGGGGACAACTCCTACGAGCAGTACTTC.

This clonotype was recorded many times. This chain joins TRBV28 and TRBJ1-1; TRBD1 matches 8 bases. CDR3 size: 14 residues. Germline CDR1 reads MDHEN; CDR2 reads SYDVKM. V gave up 1 base and J gave up 4 bases; unmatched junction bases: 2. For the CDR3, the DNA is TGTGCCAGCAGTTTATTTGACAGGGGCACTGAAGCTTTCTTT. Amino acids: CASSLFDRGTEAFF.

This clonotype was observed a single time. The V call is TRBV24-1, the J call TRBJ2-4; 8 bases fit TRBD1. Unmatched junction bases numbered 5, after V lost 4 bases and J lost 4 bases. CDR1 is KGHDR and CDR2 is SFDVKD in the germline V gene. There are 15 residues in the CDR3. The CDR3, as DNA: TGTGCCACCAGTGACACCGGGACAGGAAAAAACATTCAGTACTTC. It encodes CATSDTGTGKNIQYF.

This CDR3 is CASSYVAGAYEQYF. The CDR3 DNA reads TGTGCCAGCAGTTACGTAGCGGGAGCGTACGAGCAGTACTTC. The V gene is TRBV6-5, the J gene TRBJ2-7; 9 bases agree with TRBD2. Trimming cost V 2 bases and J 4 bases; bases outside gene matches: 3. The length of the CDR3 is 14 residues. CDR1 is MNHEY and CDR2 is SVGAGI in the germline V gene.

This sequence joins TRBV29-1 and TRBJ2-3; weak D call: TRBD1 (5 bases). Germline loops: CDR1 SQVTM, CDR2 ANQGSEA. The CDR3 covers 14 residues. Trimming took 4 bases from V and 5 from J, leaving 16 bases between them. The CDR3 region has the DNA TGCAGCGTTGGCAGGGTTCCACCGGGAGATACGCAGTATTTT. As protein: CSVGRVPPGDTQYF.

This clonotype has a count of ten or more. This chain links TRBV7-2 with TRBJ2-5; 8 nucleotides align to TRBD2. The CDR3 has 16 amino acids. The germline V gene encodes CDR1 SGHTA and CDR2 FQGNSA. With 5 bases clipped from V and 5 bases from J, the junction kept 13 bases outside the gene matches. In nucleotides, the CDR3 is TGTGCCAGCAGCCCAATTGGCGGGGGGCTACGGGAGACCCAGTACTTC. Protein product: CASSPIGGGLRETQYF.

Only a few counts were recorded for this clonotype. This rearrangement joins TRBV10-2 to TRBJ2-7, with 9 bases lining up with TRBD2. V shed 7 bases and J 2 bases; nucleotides not matched to a gene: 6. Germline-derived CDR1 and CDR2 are WSHSY and SAAADI. This CDR3 spans 14 amino acids. The DNA for the CDR3 is TGCGCCAGCACCGCGGGGGGGGTTCCCTACGAGCAGTACTTC. It is translated as CASTAGGVPYEQYF.